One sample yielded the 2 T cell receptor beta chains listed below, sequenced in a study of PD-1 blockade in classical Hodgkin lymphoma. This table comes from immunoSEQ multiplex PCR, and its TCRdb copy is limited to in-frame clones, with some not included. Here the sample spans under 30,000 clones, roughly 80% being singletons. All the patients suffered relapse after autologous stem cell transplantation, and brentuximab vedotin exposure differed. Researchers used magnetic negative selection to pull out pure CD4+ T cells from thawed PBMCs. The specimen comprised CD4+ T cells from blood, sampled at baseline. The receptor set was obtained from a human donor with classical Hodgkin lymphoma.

The CDR3 DNA reads as TGTGCCAGCAGCCCCGGCCGGGGGGGGGCGGGCTACGAGCAGTACTTC. It encodes CASSPGRGGAGYEQYF. The chain has TRBV7-3 and TRBJ2-7, with TRBD2 matching 8 bases. The CDR3 consists of 16 residues. The V segment lost 5 bases and the J segment 3 bases; nucleotides outside the gene matches: 12. Germline CDR1 is SGHTA and CDR2 is FQGTGA. The variable domain in full, with the rest retrieved from reference TRBV7-3 and TRBJ2-7, is GAGVSQTPSNKVTEKGKYVELRCDPISGHTALYWYRQSLGQGPEFLIYFQGTGAADDSGLPNDRFFAVRPEGSVSTLKIQRTERGDSAVYLCASSPGRGGAGYEQYFGPGTRLTVT.

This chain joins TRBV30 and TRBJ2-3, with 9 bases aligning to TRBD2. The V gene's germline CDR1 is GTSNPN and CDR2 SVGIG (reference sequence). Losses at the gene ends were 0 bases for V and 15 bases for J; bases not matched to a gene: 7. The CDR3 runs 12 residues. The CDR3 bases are TGTGCCTGGAGTGTACGGCTAGCGGGGCGATATTTT. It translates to CAWSVRLAGRYF.